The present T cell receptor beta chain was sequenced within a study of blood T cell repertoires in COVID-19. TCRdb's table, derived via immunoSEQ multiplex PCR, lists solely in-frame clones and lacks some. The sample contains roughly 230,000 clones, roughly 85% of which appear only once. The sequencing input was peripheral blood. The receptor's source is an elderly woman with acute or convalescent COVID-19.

In DNA, the CDR3 is TGCGCCAGCAGCCGAGGACAGGGTGGCTACACCTTC. It is translated as CASSRGQGGYTF. The V gene is TRBV4-3, the J gene TRBJ1-2, with 8 bases aligning to TRBD1. This CDR3 is 12 amino acids long. V lost 4 bases and J lost 7; bases outside the gene matches: 2. Per the germline V gene, CDR1 is LGHNA and CDR2 is YSLEER.